This TCR beta chain was sequenced during a study of T cell responses to AZD1222 COVID-19 vaccine (dated by TCRdb to about 2021). About the study as a whole: AZD1222 recipients whose second dose came at about 4 weeks and those whose second dose came at about 12 weeks were combined into one group, since spike-specific TCR depth and breadth did not differ between the two schedules. TCR sequencing covered over 230 trial participants: 200 to 210 given two doses of AZD1222 and 26 given two doses of MenACWY control vaccine. Trial participants were enrolled by age into subgroups of 18-55, 56-69 and 70-plus years, and around 140, 26 and 57 TCR-sequenced participants, respectively, were included in these subgroups.

Regarding this clone: The antigen it binds to is not known. No base quality values were provided; no much bigger clone lies one nucleotide off.

Points the paper makes about the study in general: Epitopes outside the regions mutated in the B.1.351 and B.1.1.7 variants were reportedly recognized by nearly half of the unique spike-specific TCRs. In the small 56-69-year group, the increase in depth fell short of significance, most likely because of low power. Most participants were white British and females outnumbered males, and the authors suggested that clonal diversity may have been underestimated. Only five to seven AZD1222 recipients were SARS-CoV-2 seropositive at baseline, limiting conclusions about previously exposed vaccinees. Because no day 14 peak-response samples were available, repertoires were characterized only after the peak T cell response. Spike-specific TCR breadth and depth rose significantly after two AZD1222 doses compared with day 0 and with MenACWY recipients. The vaccine-associated CD4 TCRs covered the entire spike protein, and the dominant responses fell in regions 160-218 and 743-854.

The CDR3 regions of human TCRbeta chains were analyzed by immunosequencing. In the source study's methods: Repertoire TCRs were matched against a reference library of SARS-CoV-2-specific TCRs generated with the MIRA antigen-specificity platform. Breadth meant the fraction of unique TCRs that were SARS-CoV-2-associated, whereas depth meant the fraction of total T cells that were SARS-CoV-2-associated. Each spike-specific TCR was assigned to its reactive spike region and to a CD4 or CD8 class using the MIRA data. Log10-transformed breadth and depth values were compared by one-way ANOVA with Sidak's multiple comparisons tests. The table comes from immuneACCESS by way of TCRdb, which keeps in-frame sequences with V and J called. Part of the clones is missing from these tables; in studies checked, under half for an unresolved V gene and the rest for unknown reasons. Clone size and the V and J calls come from that table; the DNA yielded D and trimming. The sample table contains about 120,000 clones; only one count was recorded for 80% to 90% of them. Roughly 1.3% of the sample comes from the top ten.

Reading the germline V gene gives CDR1 ENHRY and CDR2 SYGVKD. Its CDR3 holds 16 amino acids, cysteine through phenylalanine. The only DNA kept is the CDR3, 48 bases in frame from the first base. Between the V and J ends, shortened by 3 bases and 4 bases respectively, the junction contains 18 bases. The sample's time point label, decoded: baseline before first vaccination. Vaccinee samples came from UK trials COV001 and COV002, including a single-blind randomized controlled phase 2/3 trial of AZD1222 (ChAdOx1 nCoV-19) in healthy adults. For TCRbeta chain sequencing, PBMC samples were collected from trial participants at day 0 and at day 28 after the second dose.

This sample comprised peripheral blood, obtained on day 0 of AZD1222 vaccination. The TCR originated in an adult in good health. This chain is built from TRBV10-3 and TRBJ2-5; TRBD1 is a possible D gene, resting on 5 matching bases. In nucleotides, the sequence is TGTGCCATCAGTGAATCCGGTCGAACAGGTTCAGAGACCCAGTACTTC. Its translation is CAISESGRTGSETQYF.